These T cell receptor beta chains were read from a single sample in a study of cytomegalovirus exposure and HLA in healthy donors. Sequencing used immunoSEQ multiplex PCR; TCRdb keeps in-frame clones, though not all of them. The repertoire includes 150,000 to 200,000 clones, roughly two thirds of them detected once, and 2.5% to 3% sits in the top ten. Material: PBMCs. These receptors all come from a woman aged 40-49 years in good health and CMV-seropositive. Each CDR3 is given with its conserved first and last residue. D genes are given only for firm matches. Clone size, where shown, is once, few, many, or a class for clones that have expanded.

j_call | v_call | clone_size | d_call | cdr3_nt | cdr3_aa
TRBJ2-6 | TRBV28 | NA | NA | TGTGCCAGCAGTTTACTCGGGGATTCTGGGGCCAACGTCCTGACTTTC | CASSLLGDSGANVLTF
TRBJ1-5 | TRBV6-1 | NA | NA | TGTGCCAGCAGTGAGCAGGACACCGTTTTGGCCCAGCATTTT | CASSEQDTVLAQHF
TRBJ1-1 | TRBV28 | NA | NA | TGTGCCAGCAGGTCCCAGGGCGAAGCTTTCTTT | CASRSQGEAFF
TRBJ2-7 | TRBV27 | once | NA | NA | CASSTSGGGTYEQYF
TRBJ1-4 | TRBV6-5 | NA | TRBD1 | TGTGCCAGCAGTTACTCCCGGGACAGGGGTAGAAAACTGTTTTTT | CASSYSRDRGRKLFF
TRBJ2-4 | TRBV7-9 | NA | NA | TGTGCCAGCAGCTTAGGGGAGTACGGAAACATTCAGTACTTC | CASSLGEYGNIQYF
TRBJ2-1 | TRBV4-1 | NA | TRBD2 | TGCGCCAGCAGCCAAGGACGGGCGGGAGGATTCTACAATGAGCAGTTCTTC | CASSQGRAGGFYNEQFF
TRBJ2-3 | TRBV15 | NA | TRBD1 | TGTGCCACCAGCAGAGATAACAGGGGGCCTGGGGCAGGGGTCCCAGATACGCAGTATTTT | CATSRDNRGPGAGVPDTQYF
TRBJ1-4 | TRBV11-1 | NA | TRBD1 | TGTGCCCCCCTCGGGACAGAGAATGAAAAACTGTTTTTT | CAPLGTENEKLFF
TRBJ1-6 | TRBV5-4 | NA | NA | TGTGCCAGCAGCTTTCAGGGGTCCAATTCACCCCTCCACTTT | CASSFQGSNSPLHF